These 7 T cell receptor beta chains originate from one sample sequenced in a study of T-cell reconstitution after alpha-beta-depleted transplantation in children. A TCRbeta library incorporating unique molecular identifiers was prepared. TCRdb used MiXCR to reprocess the PCR reads, holding one entry per CDR3 protein. The table has about 590,000 distinct CDR3 sequences, 13% seen once. The sample here was PBMCs, mostly from graft donor cells, taken 360 days after TCRalphabeta/CD19-depleted stem cell transplant. The receptors here all came from a male patient aged 10 to 17 who had a stem cell transplant for acute myeloid leukemia, so the T cells may come from the graft donor.

The rearrangement uses TRBV28 and TRBJ2-5; 8 bases match TRBD2. Trimming cost V 11 bases and J 1 base; bases outside gene matches: 9. The germline V gene has CDR1 MDHEN and CDR2 SYDVKM. The CDR3 length is 14 residues. In DNA form, the CDR3 reads TGTGCCGCTGGCGGGAGGATGGCCCAAGAGACCCAGTACTTC. Translating gives CAAGGRMAQETQYF. The variable domain in full, with the rest retrieved from reference TRBV28 and TRBJ2-5, is DVKVTQSSRYLVKRTGEKVFLECVQDMDHENMFWYRQDPGLGLRLIYFSYDVKMKEKGDIPEGYSVSREKKERFSLILESASTNQTSMYLCAAGGRMAQETQYFGPGTRLLVL.

This clonotype has only a few counts. The V gene is TRBV3-1, the J gene TRBJ2-7; 11 nucleotides line up with TRBD2. Trimming at V came to 1 base and at J to 4 bases, leaving 6 bases not matched to a gene. There are 16 residues in the CDR3. Germline CDR1 is LGHDT and CDR2 is YNNKEL (reference sequence). CDR3 region: CASSQAASGRTYEQYF. The DNA for the CDR3 is TGTGCCAGCAGCCAAGCGGCTAGCGGGAGGACTTACGAGCAGTACTTC.

The rearrangement links TRBV24-1 to TRBJ2-1; D not resolved. V was pared by 7 bases and J by 7 bases, with 10 bases between. Germline values: CDR1 KGHDR, CDR2 SFDVKD. This CDR3 is built from 12 residues. The CDR3 bases are TGTGCCACCAGAGGACCTTGGAATGAGCAGTTCTTC. Amino acids: CATRGPWNEQFF.

This chain connects TRBV3-1 to TRBJ2-1, with TRBD2 identical over 8 bases. Looked up from germline, CDR1 is LGHDT and CDR2 is YNNKEL (reference sequence). The length of the CDR3 is 14 residues. V lost 1 base to trimming and J lost 10 bases; unmatched junction nucleotides: 6. Here the CDR3 reads CASSQVWSGGEQFF. DNA for the CDR3: TGTGCCAGCAGCCAAGTCTGGAGCGGGGGAGAGCAGTTCTTC.

Many counts were recorded for this clonotype. The chain couples TRBV20-1 to TRBJ2-5; D ambiguous. The CDR3 has 13 amino acids. In germline, CDR1 is DFQATT, CDR2 SNEGSKA (reference sequence). Deletions cut 0 bases from V and 1 base from J, with 6 bases between. The CDR3 coding sequence is TGCAGTGCTAGAGATTACCTCCAAGAGACCCAGTACTTC. Translation gives CSARDYLQETQYF.

Points on this clonotype: The junction shows a germline mismatch at one end, possibly a read error. V and J are TRBV20-1 and TRBJ2-5; D remains ambiguous. The CDR3 extends over 14 amino acids. Germline CDR1 DFQATT, CDR2 SNEGSKA (reference sequence). In nucleotides, the CDR3 is TGCAGTGCTAGAGATGTCCCAAAATGGCCGGCTCTGATCTTC. Translating gives CSARDVPKWPALIF.

The chain couples TRBV6-5 to TRBJ2-4; D gene uncertain. The V end lost 4 bases, the J end lost 1 base, and 17 bases lay between the germline ends. Germline V lookup: CDR1 MNHEY, CDR2 SVGAGI. This CDR3 spans 17 amino acids. The chain's CDR3 is CASSSLVGPGAKNIQYF. CDR3 DNA: TGTGCCAGCAGTTCCCTCGTGGGCCCTGGGGCCAAAAACATTCAGTACTTC.